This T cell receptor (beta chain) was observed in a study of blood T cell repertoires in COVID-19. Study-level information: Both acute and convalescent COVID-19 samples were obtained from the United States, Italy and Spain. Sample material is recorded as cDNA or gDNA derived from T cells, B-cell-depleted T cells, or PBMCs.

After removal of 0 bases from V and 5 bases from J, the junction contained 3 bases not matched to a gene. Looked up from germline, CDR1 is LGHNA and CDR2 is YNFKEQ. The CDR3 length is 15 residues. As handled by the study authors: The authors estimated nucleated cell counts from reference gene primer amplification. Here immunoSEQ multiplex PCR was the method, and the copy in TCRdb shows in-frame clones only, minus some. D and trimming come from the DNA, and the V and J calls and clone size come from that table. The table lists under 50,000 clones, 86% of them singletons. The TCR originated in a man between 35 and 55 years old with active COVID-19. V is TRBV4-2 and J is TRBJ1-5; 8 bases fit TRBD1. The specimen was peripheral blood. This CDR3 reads CASSQDGQGYQPQHF. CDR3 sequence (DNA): TGTGCCAGCAGCCAAGATGGACAGGGATATCAGCCCCAGCATTTT.